The table lists the clone carrying this T cell receptor beta chain with a few counts. Per the authors' pipeline: Amplifying reference gene primers gave estimates of nucleated cell counts. Sequencing was performed with immunoSEQ multiplex PCR; in TCRdb, only in-frame clones are kept and a portion is missing. The V and J calls and clone size were taken over from that table, and D and trimming were inferred from the DNA. The sample has about 50,000 clones, approximately 87% seen once; the top ten hold 5.9%. The sample comes from a study of blood T cell repertoires in COVID-19. The sample comprised peripheral blood. The receptor was isolated from a woman aged 55-75 years with acute or convalescent COVID-19.

CDR3 in DNA: TGCACCGTCGCGGAGTCGCCTGAAGCTTTCTTT. Amino acid sequence: CTVAESPEAFF. The V call is TRBV29-1, the J call TRBJ1-1; D uncertain. Germline V gene data show CDR1 as SQVTM and CDR2 as ANQGSEA. This CDR3 is built from 11 residues.